A selection of T cell receptor beta chains follows, all from one sample in a study of T cells after yellow fever vaccination. A single record per CDR3 protein comes from TCRdb applying MiXCR to the 5' RACE reads. The sample carries hundreds of thousands of distinct CDR3 sequences, approximately 13% recorded once. The sequencing here drew on PBMCs, taken on the day of the yellow fever booster vaccination. The receptors derive from a man aged 25 to 40 who received the YFV17D yellow fever vaccine. The conserved cysteine and the conserved F or W are not part of the CDR3 here. The order of the fields is V gene, CDR3 length, D gene, J gene, CDR3 protein. D genes are given only for firm matches.

TRBV11-2	16	.	TRBJ2-3	ASSLPSSARTFTDTQY
TRBV18	11	.	TRBJ2-3	ASSQFSEDTQY
TRBV12-3/TRBV12-4	12	TRBD1	TRBJ2-5	ASNQRTGEETQY
TRBV29-1	11	TRBD1	TRBJ1-1	SARQGGDAEAF
TRBV10-3	11	.	TRBJ2-3	AISELGRDTQY
TRBV29-1	10	.	TRBJ2-1	SVVFLGSEQF
TRBV20-1	10	.	TRBJ2-1	SHRTPWGEQF
TRBV20-1	12	TRBD1	TRBJ1-1	SASRGPLDTEAF
TRBV11-1	16	TRBD2	TRBJ2-1	ASSSYRPSSGSYNEQF
TRBV11-2	17	.	TRBJ2-3	ASSFESGTPGYSTDTQY
TRBV6-5	12	.	TRBJ1-4	ASSYSQGSEKLF
TRBV6-1	12	.	TRBJ2-5	ASSAPGAPAAQY
TRBV20-1	12	.	TRBJ1-1	SATLSTGNTEAF
TRBV7-7	12	.	TRBJ2-5	ASSLSGVRETQY
TRBV20-1	11	TRBD1	TRBJ2-7	SARGQGAGEQY
TRBV6-5	14	TRBD2	TRBJ2-1	ASSYSPGTSGRERF
TRBV20-1	14	TRBD1	TRBJ1-3	SARSGQAFSGNTIY
TRBV12-3/TRBV12-4	16	.	TRBJ1-6	AFCLPRSGRAYNSPLH
TRBV5-1	11	TRBD1	TRBJ2-1	ASLKTGRNEQF
TRBV7-2	13	.	TRBJ2-5	ASSLVEGLVETQY
TRBV11-2	13	.	TRBJ2-5	ASSLSPRYQETQY
TRBV5-4	13	TRBD2	TRBJ2-2	ATGLAGGPAGELF
TRBV20-1	13	.	TRBJ2-2	SARADRWDTGELF
TRBV29-1	13	TRBD2	TRBJ2-3	SSGVASGRTDTQY
TRBV18	12	.	TRBJ1-2	ASSPSRQGNGYT
TRBV12-3/TRBV12-4	19	TRBD2	TRBJ2-7	ASSFPALGLAGVLISYEQY
TRBV28	13	.	TRBJ2-1	ASSLLAPSYNEQF
TRBV7-9	13	.	TRBJ2-1	ASNSGKRDHNEQF
TRBV7-9	14	TRBD1	TRBJ1-2	ASILAGQGEDYGYT
TRBV21-1	16	.	TRBJ2-7	ASSKVILGREELYEQY
TRBV7-3	13	TRBD2	TRBJ2-1	ASSLMAGGLGEQF
TRBV5-6	12	.	TRBJ2-1	ASTSGSSYNEQF
TRBV20-1	12	TRBD2	TRBJ2-3	SARGLADTDTQY
TRBV3-1	11	.	TRBJ2-7	ASSHLGTYEQY
TRBV5-1	12	.	TRBJ1-1	ASSLQGMNTEAF
TRBV12-3/TRBV12-4	11	TRBD1	TRBJ2-3	ASTLRGSDTQY
TRBV5-1	13	TRBD1	TRBJ2-7	ASSLSRQGSYEQY
TRBV20-1	12	.	TRBJ2-2	SARELAATGELF
TRBV28	11	.	TRBJ2-5	ASSSGVRETQY
TRBV18	11	.	TRBJ2-1	ASSQKGGNEQF
TRBV4-3	13	.	TRBJ2-7	ASSHDVATIYEQY
TRBV7-2	13	TRBD2	TRBJ2-3	ASSPLAGTTDTQY
TRBV12-3/TRBV12-4	12	TRBD1	TRBJ2-2	ASSIQGVTGELF
TRBV28	13	TRBD1	TRBJ2-7	ASSTQGELLPEQY
TRBV14	10	.	TRBJ2-1	ASSQDSHEQF
TRBV10-3	14	.	TRBJ2-7	AISEVVGSATYEQY
TRBV24-1	9	.	TRBJ2-7	ATSQGYEQY
TRBV7-7	13	TRBD2	TRBJ2-1	ASSPLAGGLNEQF
TRBV9	14	TRBD2	TRBJ2-1	ASSPRTGGWDTEQF